This T cell receptor beta chain is from a study of PD-1 blockade in classical Hodgkin lymphoma. Looked up from germline, CDR1 is MNHNY and CDR2 is SVGAGI (reference sequence). This CDR3 contains 13 residues. Trimming left V 5 bases short and J 5 bases short, with 11 bases between. Sequencing was performed with immunoSEQ multiplex PCR; in TCRdb, only in-frame clones are kept and a portion is missing. The sample lists about 13,000 clones, roughly 75% occurring once. All patients relapsed after autologous stem cell transplantation, and brentuximab vedotin exposure varied. Material: peripheral blood mononuclear cells (PBMCs), obtained at baseline. The receptor was isolated from a human donor with classical Hodgkin lymphoma. The gene calls are TRBV6-6 and TRBJ2-3; D might be TRBD1 (5 bases). CDR3 DNA: TGTGCCAGCAGTCAATCAGGGTTAGATACGCAGTATTTT. This codes for CASSQSGLDTQYF.